This T cell receptor beta chain was obtained from a study of CD8 T cells in ankylosing spondylitis. V lost 0 bases to trimming and J lost 6 bases, with 15 bases between them. The germline V gene has CDR1 LNHNV and CDR2 YYDKDF (reference sequence). The CDR3 sequence is 16 residues long. TCRdb re-analysed the 5' RACE reads in MiXCR, keeping a single row per CDR3 protein. This table has some 130,000 distinct CDR3 sequences, roughly 15% appearing once. A few counts support this clonotype. The specimen was blood, either unsorted or a sorted T cell fraction (not recorded which). The chain recombines TRBV15 with TRBJ2-1, with a possible D match to TRBD2 (6 bases). The source is a female donor with ankylosing spondylitis or in good health (not recorded which). The CDR3 bases are TGTGCCACCAGCAGAGATTGGAGGGAATGGTTCAATGAGCAGTTCTTC. As protein: CATSRDWREWFNEQFF.